The sample holds a few counts of the clone carrying this T cell receptor beta chain. The data derive from a study of beta chain features in type 1 diabetes. TCRB transcripts that were expressed got sequenced, as all of the isolated RNA had been reverse transcribed. Here immunoSEQ multiplex PCR was the method, and the copy in TCRdb shows in-frame clones only, minus some. Of 250,000 to 350,000 clones in the sample, 11% to 15% were seen once. CDR3 size: 11 residues. Germline V gives CDR1 MNHNY, CDR2 SVGAGI (reference sequence). The germline V and J ends were trimmed by 6 bases and 7 bases, with 9 bases remaining between them.

The sequencing sample was made of central memory CD4+ T cells from blood. V and J are TRBV6-6 and TRBJ1-1; D ambiguous. This receptor was identified in a young man in good health. The CDR3 nucleotides are TGTGCCAGCAGCGAAAATTTTGAAGCTTTCTTT. Protein: CASSENFEAFF.